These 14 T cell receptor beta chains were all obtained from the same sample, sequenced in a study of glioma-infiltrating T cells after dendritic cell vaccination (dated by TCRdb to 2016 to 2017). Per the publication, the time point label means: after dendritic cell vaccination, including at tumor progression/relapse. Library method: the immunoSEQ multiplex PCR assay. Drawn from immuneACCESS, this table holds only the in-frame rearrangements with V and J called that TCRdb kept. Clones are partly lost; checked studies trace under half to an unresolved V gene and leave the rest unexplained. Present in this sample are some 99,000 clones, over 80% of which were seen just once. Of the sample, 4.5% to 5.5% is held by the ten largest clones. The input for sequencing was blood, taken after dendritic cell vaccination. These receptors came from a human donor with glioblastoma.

The CDR3, as DNA: TGTGCCATCAACCCACTGGGGGCCCCTGGGGTTGGCTACACCTTC. Translation gives CAINPLGAPGVGYTF. The rearrangement links TRBV10-3 to TRBJ1-2; TRBD1 might be the D (6 bases). The CDR3 spans 15 residues. The V end lost 7 bases, the J end lost 7 bases, and 22 bases lay between the germline ends. CDR1 and CDR2 from the germline V gene are ENHRY and SYGVKD.

CDR3 bases: TGTGCCAGCAGTGGACAGGGATTCCAGCCCCAGCATTTT. Translation gives CASSGQGFQPQHF. The chain employs TRBV2 and TRBJ1-5; 7 bases map to TRBD1. CDR3 length: 13 amino acids. The V and J ends lost 4 bases and 7 bases, in that order; junction bases with no gene match: 4. Per germline, CDR1 SNHLY and CDR2 FYNNEI.

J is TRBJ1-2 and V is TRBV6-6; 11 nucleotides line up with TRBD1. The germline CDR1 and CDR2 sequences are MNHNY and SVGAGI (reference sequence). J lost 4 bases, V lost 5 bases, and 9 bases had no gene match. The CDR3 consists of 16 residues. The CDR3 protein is CASSPRDRGGLYGYTF. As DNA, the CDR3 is TGTGCCAGCAGTCCGAGGGACAGGGGGGGCCTCTATGGCTACACCTTC.

The CDR3 DNA is TGTGCCACCAGCAGAGATCGCGGGGGGGTGGATACGCAGTATTTT. Translation gives CATSRDRGGVDTQYF. This chain uses TRBV15 with TRBJ2-3; 9 bases are a match to TRBD2. After removal of 0 bases from V and 6 bases from J, the junction contained 4 bases not matched to a gene. This CDR3 comprises 15 residues. Germline CDR1 reads LNHNV; CDR2 reads YYDKDF (reference sequence).

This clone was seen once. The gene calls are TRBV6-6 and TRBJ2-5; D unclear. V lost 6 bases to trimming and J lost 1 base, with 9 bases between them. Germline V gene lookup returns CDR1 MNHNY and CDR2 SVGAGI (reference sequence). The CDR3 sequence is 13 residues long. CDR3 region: CASSYGPQETQYF. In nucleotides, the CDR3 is TGTGCCAGCAGCTATGGGCCCCAAGAGACCCAGTACTTC.

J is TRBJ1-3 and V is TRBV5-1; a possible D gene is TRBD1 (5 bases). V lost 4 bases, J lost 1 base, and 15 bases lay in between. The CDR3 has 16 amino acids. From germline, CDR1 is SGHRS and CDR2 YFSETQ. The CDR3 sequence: CASSPKITGSGNTIYF. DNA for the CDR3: TGCGCCAGCAGCCCGAAAATAACAGGTTCTGGAAACACCATATATTTT.

CDR3 in amino acids: CASKEDLSYNEQFF. In nucleotides, the CDR3 is TGTGCCAGCAAAGAGGACTTGTCCTACAATGAGCAGTTCTTC. The rearrangement uses TRBV2 and TRBJ2-1, with a tentative D call TRBD2 (5 bases). Trimming left V 7 bases short and J 1 base short, with 11 bases between. Per the germline V gene, CDR1 is SNHLY and CDR2 is FYNNEI. This CDR3 region has 14 residues.

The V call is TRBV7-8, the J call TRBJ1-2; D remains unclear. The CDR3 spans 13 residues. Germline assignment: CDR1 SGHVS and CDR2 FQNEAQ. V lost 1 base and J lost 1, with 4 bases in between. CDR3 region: CASSLGLNYGYTF. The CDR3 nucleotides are TGTGCCAGCAGCTTAGGGCTTAACTATGGCTACACCTTC.

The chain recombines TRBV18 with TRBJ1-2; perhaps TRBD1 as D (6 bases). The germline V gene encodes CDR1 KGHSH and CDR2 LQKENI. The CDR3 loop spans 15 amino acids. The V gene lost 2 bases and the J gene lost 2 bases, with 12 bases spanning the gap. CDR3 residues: CASSPEQGTNYGYTF. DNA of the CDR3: TGTGCCAGCTCACCAGAACAGGGAACCAACTATGGCTACACCTTC.

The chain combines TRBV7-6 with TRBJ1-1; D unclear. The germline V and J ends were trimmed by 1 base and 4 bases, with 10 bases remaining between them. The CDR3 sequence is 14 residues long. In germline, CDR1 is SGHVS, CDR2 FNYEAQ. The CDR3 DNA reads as TGTGCCAGCAGCTTAGGCCAATGGAGCACTGAAGCTTTCTTT. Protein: CASSLGQWSTEAFF.

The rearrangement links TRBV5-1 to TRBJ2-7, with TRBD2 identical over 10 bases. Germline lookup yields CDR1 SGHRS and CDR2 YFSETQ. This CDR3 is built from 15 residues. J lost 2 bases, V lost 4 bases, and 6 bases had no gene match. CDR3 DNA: TGCGCCAGCAGCCTACTTAGCGGGGGGACCTACGAGCAGTACTTC. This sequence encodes CASSLLSGGTYEQYF.

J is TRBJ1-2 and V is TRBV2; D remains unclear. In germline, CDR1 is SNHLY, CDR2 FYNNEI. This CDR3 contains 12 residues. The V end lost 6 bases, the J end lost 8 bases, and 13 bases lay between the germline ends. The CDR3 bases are TGTGCCAGCAGACAAACACCTGGCGGCTACACCTTC. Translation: CASRQTPGGYTF.

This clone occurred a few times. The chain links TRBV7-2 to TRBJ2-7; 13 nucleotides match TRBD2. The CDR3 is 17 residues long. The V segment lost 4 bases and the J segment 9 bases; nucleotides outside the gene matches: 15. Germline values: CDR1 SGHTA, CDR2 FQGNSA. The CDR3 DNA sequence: TGTGCCAGCAGCTCTTTTCCGGGACTAGCGGGGCCGGTGGGGCAGTACTTC. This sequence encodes CASSSFPGLAGPVGQYF.

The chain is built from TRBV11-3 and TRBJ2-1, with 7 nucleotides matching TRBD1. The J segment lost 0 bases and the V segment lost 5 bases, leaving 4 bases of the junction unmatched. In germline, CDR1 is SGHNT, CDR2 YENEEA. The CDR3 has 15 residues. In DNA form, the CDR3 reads TGTGCCAGCAGCCGGGACAGCAGCTCCTACAATGAGCAGTTCTTC. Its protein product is CASSRDSSSYNEQFF. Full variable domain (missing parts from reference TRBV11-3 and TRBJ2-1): EAGVVQSPRYKIIEKKQPVAFWCNPISGHNTLYWYLQNLGQGPELLIRYENEEAVDDSQLPKDRFSAERLKGVDSTLKIQPAELGDSAVYLCASSRDSSSYNEQFFGPGTRLTVL.